These 13 T cell receptor beta chains were sequenced from one sample in a study of shared clonotypes between healthy human individuals. The protocol was immunoSEQ multiplex PCR, while the TCRdb copy is restricted to in-frame clones and leaves out a portion. The table has approximately 2,200,000 clones, about 93% seen once; the top ten hold under 2%. Naive CD8 populations comprised CD45RO-negative cells positively selected for CCR7, excluding terminally differentiated effector memory CD45RA+ cells. Specimen: naive CD8+ T cells from PBMCs. These receptors all stem from a man younger than 30 in good health. Some clones in this sample may be carry-over from other donors' samples.

The V and J genes are TRBV23-1 and TRBJ1-2; D call uncertain. TRBV23-1 is an ORF, and what it does is uncertain. This CDR3 has 11 residues. Between the trimmed V and J ends, which lost 2 bases and 11 bases, there was a span of 9 bases. The CDR3 nucleotides read TGCGCCAGCAGTCAAAACGGGAGATACACCTTC. Translating it yields CASSQNGRYTF.

V is TRBV19 and J is TRBJ2-7, with D possibly TRBD2 on 5 matching bases. The CDR3 has 13 amino acids. The V end lost 4 bases, the J end lost 7 bases, and 14 bases lay between the germline ends. The V gene's germline CDR1 is LNHDA and CDR2 SQIVND (reference sequence). The CDR3 spells CASSTSGDWEQYF. For the CDR3, the DNA is TGTGCCAGTAGTACAAGCGGTGATTGGGAGCAGTACTTC.

This clone was recorded once. The chain joins TRBV28 to TRBJ2-4; maybe TRBD1 (5 bases). Trimming removed 6 bases from V and 6 bases from J, with 18 bases in between. The CDR3 spans 15 residues. Germline V gene lookup returns CDR1 MDHEN and CDR2 SYDVKM. The CDR3 loop is CASRLRVPQVNIQYF. In DNA form, the CDR3 reads TGTGCCAGCAGGCTCAGGGTTCCGCAAGTAAACATTCAGTACTTC.

As for this clone: This sample also contains other DNA sequences that code for the same CDR3. The rearrangement links TRBV19 to TRBJ2-7; maybe TRBD1 (5 bases). CDR1 is LNHDA, CDR2 SQIVND, per germline (reference sequence). The CDR3 loop spans 14 amino acids. The V gene lost 3 bases and the J gene lost 2 bases, with 11 bases spanning the gap. CDR3 region: CASSILAGTYEQYF. For the CDR3, the DNA is TGTGCCAGTAGTATTCTGGCAGGGACCTACGAGCAGTACTTC.

The chain has TRBV6-1 and TRBJ2-1; TRBD1 aligns across 8 bases. V shed 2 bases and J 4 bases; nucleotides not matched to a gene: 4. Germline values: CDR1 MNHNS, CDR2 SASEGT. The CDR3 extends over 15 amino acids. The CDR3 protein is CASSERGQAYNEQFF. CDR3 nucleotides: TGTGCCAGCAGTGAAAGGGGACAGGCGTACAATGAGCAGTTCTTC.

The chain carries TRBV6-5 and TRBJ2-3, with 16 bases aligning to TRBD2. The CDR3 covers 16 residues. V shed 2 bases, J shed 6 bases, and the junction held 2 bases outside the gene matches. Looked up from germline, CDR1 is MNHEY and CDR2 is SVGAGI. The CDR3 region is CASSYRGLAGGDTQYF. The CDR3 DNA reads as TGTGCCAGCAGTTACAGGGGACTAGCGGGAGGGGATACGCAGTATTTT.

The V and J genes are TRBV4-1 and TRBJ1-4; D may be TRBD1 (6 bases). CDR1 and CDR2 from the germline V gene are MGHRA and YSYEKL. The CDR3 is 15 amino acids. Trimming removed 4 bases at V and 10 bases at J, with 19 bases between. The CDR3 DNA reads TGCGCCAGCAGCCCCGCCGGGGGAGGAGGGGGAAAACTGTTTTTT. It encodes CASSPAGGGGGKLFF.

The CDR3, as DNA: TGCAGCGTCTACGCTCGATATGAGGGCAGCTTGAACACTGAAGCTTTCTTT. Translating it yields CSVYARYEGSLNTEAFF. The rearrangement uses TRBV29-1 and TRBJ1-1, with unresolved D. Germline V lookup: CDR1 SQVTM, CDR2 ANQGSEA. Trimming shortened V by 6 bases and J by 0 bases, and 23 bases separated the two germline ends. The CDR3 has 17 amino acids.

This clone was observed once. Other DNA variants within this sample encode the same CDR3. V gene TRBV29-1 combines with J gene TRBJ2-1; D gene unclear. Germline CDR1 and CDR2: SQVTM and ANQGSEA. Trimming removed 5 bases from V and 4 bases from J, with 9 bases in between. This CDR3 contains 12 residues. The CDR3 sequence: CSVRTGYNEQFF. The CDR3, as DNA: TGCAGCGTTCGGACGGGTTACAATGAGCAGTTCTTC.

V and J are TRBV29-1 and TRBJ1-2; no clear D gene. The germline V gene has CDR1 SQVTM and CDR2 ANQGSEA. V was cut by 1 base and J by 6 bases, with 15 bases left in between. CDR3 length equals 14 residues. CDR3 region: CSVEGGVSLHGYTF. The CDR3, as DNA: TGCAGCGTTGAAGGGGGTGTATCCTTACATGGCTACACCTTC.

The chain has TRBV9 and TRBJ2-5; no clear D gene. The CDR3 covers 16 residues. The V and J ends lost 1 base and 5 bases respectively, with 18 bases between them. The V gene's germline CDR1 is SGDLS and CDR2 YYNGEE. The DNA for the CDR3 is TGTGCCAGCAGCGTAAATCCAGGCAACCTTGAGGAGACCCAGTACTTC. Translating it yields CASSVNPGNLEETQYF.

The chain has TRBV9 and TRBJ2-3, with 8 bases matching TRBD1. The CDR3 covers 12 residues. Germline CDR1 SGDLS, CDR2 YYNGEE. Losses at the gene ends were 5 bases for V and 5 bases for J; bases not matched to a gene: 1. The CDR3 DNA reads TGTGCCAGCAGAGACAGGGGAGATACGCAGTATTTT. This translates into CASRDRGDTQYF. The full variable domain, rest sourced from reference TRBV9 and TRBJ2-3, is DSGVTQTPKHLITATGQRVTLRCSPRSGDLSVYWYQQSLDQGLQFLIQYYNGEERAKGNILERFSAQQFPDLHSELNLSSLELGDSALYFCASRDRGDTQYFGPGTRLTVL.

The chain carries TRBV27 and TRBJ1-2; 10 nucleotides agree with TRBD1. The germline V gene encodes CDR1 MNHEY and CDR2 SMNVEV (reference sequence). V lost 5 bases to trimming and J lost 4 bases; unmatched junction nucleotides: 10. The CDR3 extends over 16 amino acids. CDR3 in DNA: TGTGCCAGCAGTCTAAGACAGGGGGCGTGGGGCTATGGCTACACCTTC. Translating it yields CASSLRQGAWGYGYTF.